The 14 T cell receptor beta chains below were found in one sample sequenced in a study of T-cell memory formation after mild COVID-19 (dated by TCRdb to the early 2020s). The library was prepared using 5' RACE. The data were produced on an Illumina NovaSeq 6000. Using fastp trimming at Q25 and MiXCR clonotype assembly, TCRdb reanalyzed the public sequencing data and kept in-frame beta chains. When rows share a CDR3 protein, they turn into one entry using the most common DNA and genes. Within this sample are approximately 480,000 distinct CDR3 sequences, with roughly 18% of them counted one time only. The top ten constitute roughly 12% of the sample. Sequenced input: PBMCs or a T cell subset sorted from them (not recorded which). Receptors were obtained from an adult woman who had mild COVID-19 (a few samples of this study predate the infection). The sample titles of this study are shuffled in the database, so cell type and time point are left out; the donor was told from shared clones.

The chain is built from TRBV7-9 and TRBJ2-5, with TRBD2 matching 10 bases. This CDR3 spans 16 amino acids. With V trimmed by 5 bases and J by 3 bases, 9 bases remained unmatched. Per the germline V gene, CDR1 is SEHNR and CDR2 is FQNEAQ (reference sequence). Here the CDR3 DNA reads TGTGCCAGCAGCCCCTTAGCGGGAGGATATAAAGAGACCCAGTACTTC. It yields the protein CASSPLAGGYKETQYF.

The chain has TRBV14 and TRBJ1-1; the D gene is possibly TRBD1 (6 bases). Germline V gives CDR1 SGHDN, CDR2 FVKESK. The CDR3 contains 14 residues. V was trimmed by 1 base and J by 8 bases, leaving 14 bases between them. CDR3 region: CASSQVGGGVEAFF. CDR3 bases: TGTGCCAGCAGCCAAGTAGGGGGTGGTGTCGAAGCTTTCTTT.

At least ten counts were recorded for this clonotype. This rearrangement joins TRBV27 to TRBJ2-7, with D possibly TRBD2 on 6 matching bases. The CDR3 has 15 residues. With 3 bases removed from V and 3 bases from J, the gap between germline ends came to 15 bases. Germline assignment: CDR1 MNHEY and CDR2 SMNVEV (reference sequence). The CDR3 spells CASSFGPAGLYEQYF. The CDR3 region has the DNA TGTGCCAGCAGTTTCGGCCCGGCGGGGCTCTACGAGCAGTACTTC.

J is TRBJ2-7 and V is TRBV7-9; 11 bases line up with TRBD2. Trimming cost V 4 bases and J 2 bases; bases outside gene matches: 4. CDR1 is SEHNR, CDR2 FQNEAQ, per germline (reference sequence). The CDR3 length is 15 residues. The chain's CDR3 is CASSWGTSGPYEQYF. CDR3 in DNA: TGTGCCAGCAGCTGGGGGACTAGCGGTCCCTACGAGCAGTACTTC.

CDR3 in amino acids: CASSSSSGRKINEQFF. For the CDR3, the DNA is TGTGCCAGCAGTTCGTCTAGCGGGAGGAAGATCAATGAGCAGTTCTTC. The chain carries TRBV12-3 or TRBV12-4 and TRBJ2-1; 11 nucleotides agree with TRBD2. The CDR3 is 16 amino acids. Germline trimming cut 4 bases from V and 6 bases from J; bases unmatched to any gene: 8.

This clonotype was observed a few times. The chain uses TRBV10-3 and TRBJ2-7, with 8 positions matching TRBD1. This CDR3 spans 14 amino acids. Germline V gene sequence: CDR1 ENHRY, CDR2 SYGVKD. V was clipped by 6 bases and J by 3 bases; unmatched bases: 7. The CDR3 coding sequence is TGTGCCATCAGGGCTCAGGGGGCGGTCTACGAGCAGTACTTC. Its translation: CAIRAQGAVYEQYF.

This rearrangement joins TRBV6-5 to TRBJ1-5, with TRBD1 as a possible D gene (6 bases). V was pared by 7 bases and J by 6 bases, with 16 bases between. The CDR3 sequence is 14 residues long. Germline lookup yields CDR1 MNHEY and CDR2 SVGAGI. DNA for the CDR3: TGTGCCAGCACCCAGCGCAGGGGAGGTCAGCCCCAGCATTTT. Protein product: CASTQRRGGQPQHF.

The V gene is TRBV2, the J gene TRBJ1-2; D is unresolved. The CDR3 loop spans 13 amino acids. With 3 bases removed from V and 8 bases from J, the gap between germline ends came to 13 bases. CDR1 and CDR2 from the germline V gene are SNHLY and FYNNEI. The chain's CDR3 is CASSDSDLVGYTF. In DNA, the CDR3 is TGTGCCAGCAGTGATTCGGACCTGGTGGGCTACACCTTC.

The sample holds a few counts of this clonotype. CDR3 loop: CATSDSPWAEGYNEQFF. The CDR3, as DNA: TGTGCCACCAGTGATTCCCCCTGGGCGGAAGGGTACAATGAGCAGTTCTTC. The rearrangement links TRBV24-1 to TRBJ2-1; D is uncertain. The CDR3 is made up of 17 amino acids. V was cut by 2 bases and J by 4 bases, with 17 bases left in between. Germline CDR1 reads KGHDR; CDR2 reads SFDVKD.

The chain joins TRBV6-5 to TRBJ2-2, with TRBD2 identical over 8 bases. This CDR3 contains 15 residues. The junction had 7 bases not matched to a gene; V was cut back by 10 bases and J by 0 bases. Germline V gives CDR1 MNHEY, CDR2 SVGAGI. Written as DNA, the CDR3 is TGTGCCACCGGAGCGGGGGCCGCGAACACCGGGGAGCTGTTTTTT. Protein sequence: CATGAGAANTGELFF.

The chain uses TRBV5-1 and TRBJ2-7; D is unresolved. The germline V and J ends were trimmed by 4 bases and 0 bases, with 14 bases remaining between them. Germline loops: CDR1 SGHRS, CDR2 YFSETQ. The CDR3 sequence is 15 residues long. In nucleotides, the CDR3 is TGCGCCAGCAGCCCCGAGAGGCCGAGCTCCTACGAGCAGTACTTC. It translates to CASSPERPSSYEQYF.

This clonotype was seen many times. The chain links TRBV5-1 to TRBJ2-1; a possible D gene is TRBD2 (6 bases). The CDR3 is 15 amino acids. The germline CDR1 and CDR2 sequences are SGHRS and YFSETQ. The ends were cut back, 0 bases at V and 5 bases at J, with 12 bases in the middle. CDR3 nucleotide sequence: TGCGCCAGCAGCTTGGGAAGCGGGCCGAACAATGAGCAGTTCTTC. This sequence encodes CASSLGSGPNNEQFF. Full variable domain (remainder filled in from reference TRBV5-1 and TRBJ2-1): KAGVTQTPRYLIKTRGQQVTLSCSPISGHRSVSWYQQTPGQGLQFLFEYFSETQRNKGNFPGRFSGRQFSNSRSEMNVSTLELGDSALYLCASSLGSGPNNEQFFGPGTRLTVL.

The gene calls are TRBV18 and TRBJ2-1; D might be TRBD2 (5 bases). The germline CDR1 and CDR2 sequences are KGHSH and LQKENI. The CDR3 runs 18 residues. Deletions cut 0 bases from V and 5 bases from J, with 20 bases between. CDR3 nucleotide sequence: TGTGCCAGCTCACCACCGATTAGGGTAGCGCCCTGGGACAATGAGCAGTTCTTC. Translating gives CASSPPIRVAPWDNEQFF.

There are many counts of this clonotype. V and J are TRBV15 and TRBJ2-7; D may match TRBD1 or TRBD2 (6 bases each). This CDR3 has 16 residues. Germline CDR1 LNHNV, CDR2 YYDKDF (reference sequence). V lost 3 bases and J lost 7, with 22 bases in between. This CDR3 is CATSSTIGGPLREQYF. For the CDR3, the DNA is TGTGCCACCAGCAGCACTATTGGGGGGCCGTTGAGAGAGCAGTACTTC.